Below are 30 T cell receptor beta chains sequenced from a single sample in a study of cytotoxic CD8 clonotypes in ibrutinib-treated CLL. Generated by immunoSEQ multiplex PCR, the TCRdb table keeps only in-frame clones and is missing some. This table has 110,000 to 150,000 clones, about 80% appearing once. The sequenced sample was PBMCs, obtained after 24 months of ibrutinib treatment. These TCRs come from a human donor with chronic lymphocytic leukemia.

In regard to this clone: Other DNA sequences within the sample encode an identical CDR3. The rearrangement links TRBV19 to TRBJ2-5, with D perhaps matching TRBD1 or TRBD2 (5 bases each). Trimming shortened V by 5 bases and J by 1 base, and 11 bases separated the two germline ends. Germline CDR1 reads LNHDA; CDR2 reads SQIVND (reference sequence). The CDR3 is 14 residues long. This CDR3 is CASSPTGTQETQYF. The CDR3, as DNA: TGTGCCAGTAGTCCGACCGGGACCCAAGAGACCCAGTACTTC.

This clone was counted only a few times. The chain links TRBV28 to TRBJ1-2; D is unclear. The CDR3 loop spans 15 amino acids. The germline V and J ends were trimmed by 8 bases and 0 bases, with 16 bases remaining between them. Germline lookup yields CDR1 MDHEN and CDR2 SYDVKM. The CDR3 region has the DNA TGTGCCAGCTACTCTGGAGGCTTAGCTAACTATGGCTACACCTTC. This sequence encodes CASYSGGLANYGYTF.

The chain has TRBV7-9 and TRBJ2-7; D is possibly TRBD2 (5 bases). V shed 5 bases and J shed 7 bases, with 9 bases lying between them. The CDR3 length is 11 residues. CDR1 is SEHNR and CDR2 is FQNEAQ in the germline V gene (reference sequence). CDR3 sequence reads: CASSTPGEQYF. The CDR3 DNA follows: TGTGCCAGCAGCACGCCGGGGGAGCAGTACTTC.

The genes are TRBV15 and TRBJ2-3; TRBD2 matches 9 bases. This CDR3 spans 14 amino acids. In germline, CDR1 is LNHNV, CDR2 YYDKDF (reference sequence). V was clipped by 5 bases and J by 6 bases; unmatched bases: 6. CDR3 residues: CATSPGLAGDTQYF. The CDR3 DNA sequence: TGTGCCACCAGCCCGGGACTAGCTGGTGATACGCAGTATTTT.

The sample holds many counts of this clone. The chain is built from TRBV7-2 and TRBJ2-5; the D is unclear. The germline V gene has CDR1 SGHTA and CDR2 FQGNSA. V was pared by 1 base and J by 5 bases, with 8 bases between. This CDR3 is 13 amino acids long. CDR3 in DNA: TGTGCCAGCAGCTTAGGGCCGATGGAGACCCAGTACTTC. The encoded protein is CASSLGPMETQYF.

The rearrangement links TRBV6-5 to TRBJ1-6, with D possibly being TRBD1 (5 bases). V lost 5 bases and J 7 bases, leaving 6 bases between the germline ends. There are 12 residues in the CDR3. Germline V gene sequence: CDR1 MNHEY, CDR2 SVGAGI. CDR3 residues: CASSRQNSPLHF. The CDR3 bases are TGTGCCAGCAGTCGACAGAATTCACCCCTCCACTTT.

This clone was picked up a small number of times. V and J are TRBV7-2 and TRBJ1-1; 9 bases fit TRBD1. With V trimmed by 5 bases and J by 1 base, 2 bases remained unmatched. The CDR3 totals 14 residues. Looked up from germline, CDR1 is SGHTA and CDR2 is FQGNSA. CDR3 DNA: TGTGCCAGCAGCCTGGGACAGGGGAACACTGAAGCTTTCTTT. Protein product: CASSLGQGNTEAFF.

Concerning this clone itself: A much larger clone is a single base away; this may be a read error. The rearrangement uses TRBV7-2 and TRBJ2-7, with TRBD2 as a possible D gene (6 bases). CDR3 length: 13 amino acids. From germline, CDR1 is SGHTA and CDR2 FQGNSA. The V end was cut by 0 bases, the J end by 3 bases, with 6 bases between. The CDR3 sequence is CASSLAGGYEQYF. In DNA, the CDR3 is TGTGCCAGCAGCTTAGCGGGGGGCTACGAGCAGTACTTC.

This CDR3 is CASNPDNNEQFF. Written as DNA, the CDR3 is TGTGCCAGCAATCCAGATAACAATGAGCAGTTCTTC. J is TRBJ2-1 and V is TRBV7-9; D remains unclear. Trimming cost V 7 bases and J 5 bases, with 9 bases left between them. Germline V gene sequence: CDR1 SEHNR, CDR2 FQNEAQ (reference sequence). CDR3 length equals 12 residues.

This clone was observed once. The same CDR3 arises from other DNA sequences in this sample as well. CDR3 amino acids: CASSPAHYGYTF. As DNA, the CDR3 is TGTGCCAGCAGCCCGGCCCACTATGGCTACACCTTC. V usage is TRBV28 and J usage is TRBJ1-2; D is unresolved. The CDR3 runs 12 residues. Germline V lookup: CDR1 MDHEN, CDR2 SYDVKM. V lost 6 bases to trimming and J lost 3 bases, with 8 bases between them.

The chain is built from TRBV25-1 and TRBJ2-3; D might be TRBD2 (6 bases). Trimming took off 3 bases at V and 3 bases at J, with 16 bases between the two ends. CDR1 and CDR2 from the germline V gene are MGHDK and SYGVNS. The CDR3 contains 16 residues. CDR3 sequence: CASSDPSGPETDTQYF. The CDR3, as DNA: TGTGCCAGCAGTGACCCCAGCGGGCCGGAGACAGATACGCAGTATTTT.

Remarks on this clone: Other DNA sequences in the same sample also yield this CDR3. This chain connects TRBV18 to TRBJ1-5; TRBD1 might be the D (5 bases). The CDR3 spans 13 residues. CDR1 is KGHSH and CDR2 is LQKENI in the germline V gene. The V and J ends lost 2 bases and 5 bases respectively, with 7 bases between them. Here the CDR3 reads CASSPTGDQPQHF. CDR3 sequence (DNA): TGTGCCAGCTCACCAACGGGGGATCAGCCCCAGCATTTT.

This chain links TRBV29-1 with TRBJ2-3; TRBD2 aligns across 8 bases. Trimming took 6 bases from V and 2 from J; bases not matched to a gene: 7. The germline gives CDR1 SQVTM, CDR2 ANQGSEA. There are 14 residues in the CDR3. The CDR3 DNA sequence: TGCAGCGTCATCAGCGGGGGTACCACAGATACGCAGTATTTT. Its translation: CSVISGGTTDTQYF.

The gene calls are TRBV7-9 and TRBJ1-1; D unresolved. Germline V gives CDR1 SEHNR, CDR2 FQNEAQ (reference sequence). V was shortened by 5 bases and J by 6 bases, with 19 bases between the two germline ends. This CDR3 is built from 15 residues. The chain's CDR3 is CASSPKVVGSPEAFF. The CDR3 DNA is TGTGCCAGCAGCCCAAAGGTAGTTGGCTCCCCTGAAGCTTTCTTT.

V is TRBV27 and J is TRBJ2-7; TRBD2 aligns across 13 bases. In germline, CDR1 is MNHEY, CDR2 SMNVEV (reference sequence). CDR3 length equals 14 residues. V was pared by 5 bases and J by 6 bases, with 4 bases of the junction left unmatched. The CDR3 DNA is TGTGCCAGCAGTCACCGACTAGCGGGAGGCGAGCAGTACTTC. It translates to CASSHRLAGGEQYF.

This clone was recorded a few times. The gene calls are TRBV5-1 and TRBJ2-2; 10 positions agree with TRBD1. CDR1 is SGHRS, CDR2 YFSETQ, per germline. Unmatched junction bases numbered 6, after V lost 0 bases and J lost 4 bases. This CDR3 has 17 residues. In DNA, the CDR3 is TGCGCCAGCAGCTTGGCTCCGGGACAGGGGTCCACCGGGGAGCTGTTTTTT. It is translated as CASSLAPGQGSTGELFF.

This chain joins TRBV5-1 and TRBJ2-7; perhaps TRBD2 as D (6 bases). The CDR3 extends over 18 amino acids. V lost 1 base and J lost 6, with 26 bases in between. CDR1 SGHRS and CDR2 YFSETQ come from the germline V gene. The CDR3 reads CASSLMGGRGTTGGEQYF. The CDR3 DNA reads TGCGCCAGCAGCTTGATGGGAGGCCGAGGGACCACTGGGGGCGAGCAGTACTTC. Combining the CDR3 with reference TRBV5-1 and TRBJ2-7 gives the whole variable domain KAGVTQTPRYLIKTRGQQVTLSCSPISGHRSVSWYQQTPGQGLQFLFEYFSETQRNKGNFPGRFSGRQFSNSRSEMNVSTLELGDSALYLCASSLMGGRGTTGGEQYFGPGTRLTVT.

J is TRBJ2-5 and V is TRBV5-1; D unresolved. The V and J ends lost 3 bases and 4 bases respectively, with 10 bases between them. This CDR3 spans 13 amino acids. CDR1 is SGHRS and CDR2 is YFSETQ in the germline V gene. The CDR3 region is CASSYRIGETQYF. The CDR3 DNA reads as TGCGCCAGCAGCTACCGGATAGGAGAGACCCAGTACTTC.

This rearrangement joins TRBV11-1 to TRBJ2-1, with TRBD2 matching over 10 bases. CDR1 is SGHAT and CDR2 is FQDESV in the germline V gene (reference sequence). The length of the CDR3 is 15 residues. Trimming removed 5 bases from V and 1 base from J; junction bases left unmatched: 2. CDR3 nucleotides: TGTGCCAGCAGCCTTAGCGGGGGGTCCTACAATGAGCAGTTCTTC. It translates to CASSLSGGSYNEQFF.

The chain employs TRBV7-2 and TRBJ1-5; TRBD1 is a possible D gene (5 bases). With 3 bases removed from V and 7 bases from J, the gap between germline ends came to 10 bases. The germline gives CDR1 SGHTA, CDR2 FQGNSA. This CDR3 is 13 amino acids long. The CDR3 region has the DNA TGTGCCAGCAGCTTCGGCCGGGGCCAGCCCCAGCATTTT. It codes for CASSFGRGQPQHF.

The genes are TRBV19 and TRBJ2-3; perhaps TRBD2 as D (5 bases). The CDR3 loop spans 14 amino acids. The germline CDR1 and CDR2 sequences are LNHDA and SQIVND (reference sequence). Trimming took 4 bases from V and 0 from J, leaving 8 bases between them. CDR3: CASSNGESTDTQYF. The CDR3 DNA reads TGTGCCAGTAGTAATGGGGAGAGCACAGATACGCAGTATTTT.

The chain uses TRBV5-4 and TRBJ2-7; maybe TRBD2 (7 bases). This CDR3 comprises 14 residues. Trimming cost V 4 bases and J 3 bases, with 14 bases left between them. CDR1 SGHNT and CDR2 YYREEE come from the germline V gene (reference sequence). The CDR3 region has the DNA TGTGCCAGCAGCCCGGGGGGCGGGGACTACGAGCAGTACTTC. Protein product: CASSPGGGDYEQYF.

V usage is TRBV5-1 and J usage is TRBJ1-2; TRBD1 aligns across 7 bases. The CDR3 sequence is 16 residues long. Germline assignment: CDR1 SGHRS and CDR2 YFSETQ. V dropped 4 bases and J dropped 1; count of bases not matched to a gene: 10. The CDR3 DNA follows: TGCGCCAGCAGCCCGTTCCGGGACAGTCGTAACTATGGCTACACCTTC. This encodes CASSPFRDSRNYGYTF.

A few counts support this clone. For the CDR3, the DNA is TGTGCCAGTAGTATGGGAGGGGTGGATGAAGCTTTCTTT. It yields the protein CASSMGGVDEAFF. The rearrangement links TRBV19 to TRBJ1-1; D perhaps matches TRBD1 (5 bases). The germline V and J ends were trimmed by 3 bases and 7 bases, with 12 bases remaining between them. CDR1 and CDR2 from the germline V gene are LNHDA and SQIVND (reference sequence). This CDR3 region has 13 residues.

This chain links TRBV19 with TRBJ2-5, with a possible D match to TRBD2 (7 bases). Germline CDR1 LNHDA, CDR2 SQIVND (reference sequence). This CDR3 has 14 residues. With 10 bases removed from V and 5 bases from J, the gap between germline ends came to 20 bases. The CDR3 coding sequence is TGTGCCACCTCAGTGGGGGGGCGCGGGGAGACCCAGTACTTC. Its protein product is CATSVGGRGETQYF.

The V gene is TRBV30, the J gene TRBJ1-2; D is possibly TRBD1 (5 bases). CDR1 is GTSNPN and CDR2 is SVGIG in the germline V gene (reference sequence). The V end was cut by 0 bases, the J end by 2 bases, with 19 bases between. CDR3 length equals 17 residues. CDR3 sequence (DNA): TGTGCCTGGAGTGTACATCGGTGGAGGGGCCGAAACTATGGCTACACCTTC. Amino acids: CAWSVHRWRGRNYGYTF.

This clone was seen only once. The rearrangement uses TRBV7-3 and TRBJ2-2; TRBD2 aligns across 14 bases. The germline V gene has CDR1 SGHTA and CDR2 FQGTGA. Trimming cost V 4 bases and J 1 base; bases outside gene matches: 2. The CDR3 contains 17 residues. The CDR3 region has the DNA TGTGCCAGCAGCTCGGGACTAGCGGGGGTGAACACCGGGGAGCTGTTTTTT. Residues: CASSSGLAGVNTGELFF. Based on the CDR3 plus reference TRBV7-3 and TRBJ2-2, the full variable domain is GAGVSQTPSNKVTEKGKYVELRCDPISGHTALYWYRQSLGQGPEFLIYFQGTGAADDSGLPNDRFFAVRPEGSVSTLKIQRTERGDSAVYLCASSSGLAGVNTGELFFGEGSRLTVL.

J is TRBJ2-4 and V is TRBV18; TRBD1 is a possible D gene (6 bases). Germline V gives CDR1 KGHSH, CDR2 LQKENI. V dropped 3 bases and J dropped 0 bases, with 9 bases sitting between them. This CDR3 has 15 amino acids. The CDR3 loop reads CASSPYREAKNIQYF. CDR3 bases: TGTGCCAGCTCACCGTACAGGGAAGCCAAAAACATTCAGTACTTC.

CDR3 sequence: CGVSGRTGELFF. The DNA of the CDR3 is TGTGGCGTGTCCGGGAGGACCGGGGAGCTGTTTTTT. This chain connects TRBV10-3 to TRBJ2-2; 7 positions agree with TRBD2. CDR3 length: 12 amino acids. Looked up from germline, CDR1 is ENHRY and CDR2 is SYGVKD.

The rearrangement joins TRBV7-9 to TRBJ1-2; D remains ambiguous. The V gene lost 1 base and the J gene lost 1 base, with 10 bases spanning the gap. Germline V lookup: CDR1 SEHNR, CDR2 FQNEAQ (reference sequence). The CDR3 length is 15 residues. DNA for the CDR3: TGTGCCAGCAGCTTAGTTTTTGGTTTTAACTATGGCTACACCTTC. It is translated as CASSLVFGFNYGYTF.